This T cell receptor beta chain stems from a study of T cell responses to AZD1222 COVID-19 vaccine. Regarding the study as a whole: Spike-wide vaccine-associated CD4 TCRs dominated at 160-218 and 743-854. The breadth and depth of Spike-specific TCRs increased once two AZD1222 doses had been given. Among AZD1222 vaccinees, only six or seven were seropositive at baseline.

Repertoires were generated with immunoSEQ multiplex PCR, while TCRdb's copy carries only in-frame clones and drops some. This table has tens of thousands of clones, roughly 86% appearing once. Unmatched junction bases numbered 5, after V lost 6 bases and J lost 3 bases. The CDR3 runs to 14 residues. CDR1 SQVTM and CDR2 ANQGSEA come from the germline V gene. A remark on this clone: Its antigen is unknown.

The source is an adult in good health. The chain links TRBV29-1 to TRBJ2-6, with TRBD1 identical over 7 bases. Sequenced here: peripheral blood, sampled on day 0 of MenACWY control vaccination. The CDR3 sequence is CSVAYRGGANVLTF. DNA for the CDR3: TGCAGCGTCGCCTACAGGGGTGGGGCCAACGTCCTGACTTTC.